Listed below are T cell receptor beta chains from one sample, sequenced in a study of shared clonotypes between healthy human individuals. Some clones are missing from TCRdb's copy, which holds only in-frame ones; the method was immunoSEQ multiplex PCR. The sample holds some 500,000 clones, approximately 77% seen once. Sequences were obtained from PBMCs. The receptors were sampled from a woman aged 40 to 49 in good health. Some clones in this sample may be carry-over from other donors' samples. Both conserved end residues are part of each CDR3. The order of the fields is D gene, V gene, J gene, CDR3 length, clone size, CDR3 DNA, CDR3 protein. The D gene is left open where the match is weak. Clone size is shown for a subset of rows, as once, few, many or a class of expanded clone.

>NA|TRBV6-1|TRBJ2-7|14|NA
TGTGCCAGCTCGGTGACAGTTTCATCCTACGAGCAGTACTTC
CASSVTVSSYEQYF
>NA|TRBV6-5|TRBJ2-3|15|NA
TGTGCCAGCAGTTTAAGGAAGAGGAGCACAGATACGCAGTATTTT
CASSLRKRSTDTQYF
>NA|TRBV4-3|TRBJ2-5|14|few
TGCGCCAGCAGCCCATTTCAGGGGGGAGAGACCCAGTACTTC
CASSPFQGGETQYF
>NA|TRBV7-5|TRBJ2-7|15|many
TGTGCCAGCAGTTTCCTCCGCTACTCACCCTACGAGCAGTACTTC
CASSFLRYSPYEQYF
>NA|TRBV6-6|TRBJ1-4|15|NA
TGTGCCAGCAGTTACTCGAGAGACAGTAATGAAAAACTGTTTTTT
CASSYSRDSNEKLFF
>TRBD2|TRBV7-3|TRBJ2-1|16|NA
TGTGCCAGCAGCTCCGGGGGGACTAGTAGTTACAATGAGCAGTTCTTC
CASSSGGTSSYNEQFF
>TRBD2|TRBV5-4|TRBJ2-1|15|NA
TGTGCCAGCAGCTTGAAGCTCAGCGGGAGACATGAGCAGTTCTTC
CASSLKLSGRHEQFF
>NA|TRBV6-5|TRBJ1-2|14|NA
TGTGCCAGCAGTTACACAGGCGCTAACTATGGCTACACCTTC
CASSYTGANYGYTF
>TRBD2|TRBV2|TRBJ2-3|15|NA
TGTGCCATCTCCCCTCTAGCGGGATGGGCAGATACGCAGTATTTT
CAISPLAGWADTQYF
>NA|TRBV7-9|TRBJ2-1|16|NA
TGTGCCAGCAGCCTCACTCAGGTATTCGCCTACAATGAGCAGTTCTTC
CASSLTQVFAYNEQFF
>NA|TRBV7-2|TRBJ2-4|15|NA
TGTGCCAGCAGCTTTGACGGTCCGGGGACAAACATTCAGTACTTC
CASSFDGPGTNIQYF
>TRBD1|TRBV7-9|TRBJ2-7|15|NA
TGTGCCAGCAGCTCCCGAGGGACAGCAGCCTACGAGCAGTACTTC
CASSSRGTAAYEQYF
>NA|TRBV7-9|TRBJ1-5|13|NA
TGTGCCAGCAGCTTATCGGTCTATCAGCCCCAGCATTTT
CASSLSVYQPQHF
>TRBD1|TRBV9|TRBJ2-6|22|many
TGTGCCAGCAGCGTAGCTACCTGGGGGGGACAGGGGTCCCTCTCTGGGGCCAACGTCCTGACTTTC
CASSVATWGGQGSLSGANVLTF
>NA|TRBV9|TRBJ2-6|14|NA
TGTGCCAGCAGCGCCGTCTCTGGGGCCAACGTCCTGACTTTC
CASSAVSGANVLTF
>TRBD2|TRBV5-1|TRBJ2-5|17|NA
TGCGCCAGCAGCCCGAACCAGGGCGCAGCGGGAAAAGAGACCCAGTACTTC
CASSPNQGAAGKETQYF
>NA|TRBV11-1|TRBJ1-2|14|few
TGTGCCAGCAGCTTCACCCAGGGAGCATATGGCTACACCTTC
CASSFTQGAYGYTF
>TRBD2|TRBV28|TRBJ2-2|17|NA
TGTGCCAGCCTCAGGACTAGCGGTTACGCGAACACCGGGGAGCTGTTTTTT
CASLRTSGYANTGELFF
>TRBD2|TRBV7-3|TRBJ2-7|19|NA
TGTGCCAGCAGCTTACGATTTGGTCTAGCGGGAGGGCCTGAAGACGAGCAGTACTTC
CASSLRFGLAGGPEDEQYF
>NA|TRBV7-3|TRBJ1-1|13|NA
TGTGCCAGCAGCTTAGCTGGGGTAACTGAAGCTTTCTTT
CASSLAGVTEAFF
>NA|TRBV11-1|TRBJ2-1|13|many
TGTGCCAGCAGCCATTATCAGCACAATGAGCAGTTCTTC
CASSHYQHNEQFF
>TRBD1|TRBV7-2|TRBJ2-7|15|many
TGTGCCAGCAGAGACCCCGGACAGGGTTCCTACGAGCAGTACTTC
CASRDPGQGSYEQYF
>NA|TRBV5-1|TRBJ2-1|16|NA
TGCGCCAGCAGCTTGGACGTTGCAGGGGCGCCCAATGAGCAGTTCTTC
CASSLDVAGAPNEQFF
>NA|TRBV5-1|TRBJ1-4|15|few
TGCGCCAGCAGCTTGGGTTATGCAACTAATGAAAAACTGTTTTTT
CASSLGYATNEKLFF
>NA|TRBV7-8|TRBJ2-1|15|NA
TGTGCCAGCAGCTTAGCGAGGGGACTGAGGGGTGAGCAGTTCTTC
CASSLARGLRGEQFF
>NA|TRBV7-2|TRBJ1-2|12|NA
TGTGCCAGCAGCTTAGACAGGGCAGGCTACACCTTC
CASSLDRAGYTF
>NA|TRBV29-1|TRBJ1-2|13|once
TGCAGCGTTGAAGAGATTGGGAACTATGGCTACACCTTC
CSVEEIGNYGYTF
>NA|TRBV28|TRBJ1-5|12|NA
TGTGCCATCTCCAGGGGAAATCAGCCCCAGCATTTT
CAISRGNQPQHF
>NA|TRBV29-1|TRBJ1-5|12|many
TGCAGCGTTGAAACGGACCGACGGTCCCAGCATTTT
CSVETDRRSQHF
>NA|TRBV18|TRBJ2-7|15|NA
TGTGCCAGCTCACCAAGGTTCTCAGGCCCTTACGAGCAGTACTTC
CASSPRFSGPYEQYF
>NA|TRBV2|TRBJ1-4|13|NA
TGTGCCAGCAGTGACCAAAATGCCCAAAAACTGTTTTTT
CASSDQNAQKLFF